These 26 T cell receptor beta chains were sequenced from one sample in a study of STAT3 mutations in large granular lymphocyte leukemia. Overall study findings and caveats: In T-cell large granular lymphocyte leukemia, about half of patients showed multiple immunodominant subclonotypes.

Their antigens remain unidentified. The table came from immunoSEQ multiplex PCR; TCRdb's copy has only in-frame clones and leaves some out. The sample includes some 37,000 clones, about 88% seen only once; the top ten take roughly 0.39%. Sequencing was performed on PBMCs. The receptors were gathered from a human donor with T large granular lymphocyte leukemia. Some clones in this sample may be carry-over from other donors' samples.

The rearrangement links TRBV5-1 to TRBJ1-1, with D perhaps matching TRBD1 (5 bases). Germline-derived CDR1 and CDR2 are SGHRS and YFSETQ. Trimming stripped 0 bases from V and 0 bases from J, with 6 bases between. This CDR3 is built from 14 residues. The CDR3 spells CASSLEGVNTEAFF. The CDR3 DNA reads TGCGCCAGCAGCTTGGAAGGGGTGAACACTGAAGCTTTCTTT.

This rearrangement joins TRBV4-2 to TRBJ2-1; a possible D gene is TRBD2 (6 bases). From germline, CDR1 is LGHNA and CDR2 YNFKEQ. V was pared by 4 bases and J by 3 bases, with 13 bases between. The CDR3 loop spans 15 amino acids. CDR3 sequence reads: CASSPPWGDYNEQFF. The CDR3 region has the DNA TGTGCCAGCAGCCCCCCCTGGGGGGACTACAATGAGCAGTTCTTC.

This chain joins TRBV27 and TRBJ2-1; D remains unclear. The V end lost 3 bases, the J end lost 9 bases, and 9 bases lay between the germline ends. CDR3 length equals 12 residues. Germline lookup yields CDR1 MNHEY and CDR2 SMNVEV (reference sequence). The chain's CDR3 is CASSFNRAEQFF. CDR3 DNA: TGTGCCAGCAGTTTTAACCGGGCTGAGCAGTTCTTC.

This clone was detected once. V is TRBV6-6 and J is TRBJ2-4, with 9 bases matching TRBD1. The V and J ends lost 4 bases and 6 bases, in that order; junction bases with no gene match: 4. The V gene's germline CDR1 is MNHNY and CDR2 SVGAGI (reference sequence). This CDR3 is 14 amino acids long. The CDR3 DNA reads as TGTGCCAGCAGTTTCCCGGGACAGGGAAACATTCAGTACTTC. Translated: CASSFPGQGNIQYF.

This clone showed up just once. The J gene is TRBJ2-2, the V gene TRBV14, with TRBD1 matching 8 bases. This CDR3 comprises 16 residues. The V segment lost 6 bases and the J segment 0 bases; nucleotides outside the gene matches: 6. Germline V lookup: CDR1 SGHDN, CDR2 FVKESK. Here the CDR3 reads CASSRQGPTNTGELFF. DNA of the CDR3: TGTGCCAGCAGTCGACAGGGGCCCACGAACACCGGGGAGCTGTTTTTT.

This chain links TRBV7-2 with TRBJ1-5; weak D call: TRBD1 (5 bases). The CDR3 totals 12 residues. CDR1 and CDR2 (germline): SGHTA, FQGNSA. V gave up 5 bases and J gave up 4 bases, with 6 bases separating them. As DNA, the CDR3 is TGTGCCAGCAGCAGACAGAATCAGCCCCAGCATTTT. The encoded protein is CASSRQNQPQHF.

This clone was recorded a few times. Here the CDR3 reads CASSLAARNPNYGYTF. The DNA for the CDR3 is TGTGCCAGCAGCCTCGCCGCCAGGAATCCGAACTATGGCTACACCTTC. V is TRBV9 and J is TRBJ1-2, with no clear D. The CDR3 is made up of 16 amino acids. Trimming took 4 bases from V and 2 from J, leaving 18 bases between them. The germline V gene encodes CDR1 SGDLS and CDR2 YYNGEE.

The rearrangement uses TRBV30 and TRBJ1-6; no clear D. V was clipped by 2 bases and J by 0 bases, with 17 bases between them. The CDR3 runs to 18 residues. CDR1 and CDR2 from the germline V gene are GTSNPN and SVGIG (reference sequence). The CDR3 nucleotides read TGTGCCTGGAGTCCGACACGGACTTCTCGCTCCTATAATTCACCCCTCCACTTT. Translated, it gives CAWSPTRTSRSYNSPLHF. Supplemented by reference TRBV30 and TRBJ1-6, the full variable domain reads SQTIHQWPATLVQPVGSPLSLECTVEGTSNPNLYWYRQAAGRGLQLLFYSVGIGQISSEVPQNLSASRPQDRQFILSSKKLLLSDSGFYLCAWSPTRTSRSYNSPLHFGNGTRLTVT.

The chain has TRBV2 and TRBJ1-5, with D tentatively TRBD1 (6 bases). Per germline, CDR1 SNHLY and CDR2 FYNNEI. Trimming removed 4 bases at V and 10 bases at J, with 17 bases between. The CDR3 runs to 14 residues. The CDR3 region is CASSVPAGGQPQHF. The CDR3 bases are TGTGCCAGCAGTGTGCCAGCGGGGGGACAACCCCAGCATTTT.

CDR3 loop: CASSSPDRGRDEQFF. The CDR3 nucleotides are TGTGCCAGCAGCTCTCCGGACAGGGGTAGGGATGAGCAGTTCTTC. The rearrangement joins TRBV5-4 to TRBJ2-1, with TRBD1 matching 9 bases. V trimming: 3 bases; J trimming: 8 bases; junction bases outside the gene matches: 9. The CDR3 consists of 15 residues. Germline CDR1 and CDR2: SGHNT and YYREEE (reference sequence).

CDR3 amino acids: CASRLGNSGANVLTF. The CDR3 DNA follows: TGTGCCAGCCGTCTGGGAAACTCTGGGGCCAACGTCCTGACTTTC. V is TRBV5-4 and J is TRBJ2-6; D call uncertain. The CDR3 has 15 amino acids. Germline-derived CDR1 and CDR2 are SGHNT and YYREEE (reference sequence). The ends were cut back, 7 bases at V and 0 bases at J, with 11 bases in the middle.

The rearrangement uses TRBV5-4 and TRBJ1-1, with D unresolved. The V gene's germline CDR1 is SGHNT and CDR2 YYREEE (reference sequence). Between the trimmed V and J ends, which lost 3 bases and 0 bases, there was a span of 12 bases. The CDR3 sequence is 15 residues long. CDR3 residues: CASSSQRGVNTEAFF. The CDR3 DNA reads as TGTGCCAGCAGCTCCCAACGTGGGGTGAACACTGAAGCTTTCTTT.

This chain links TRBV7-9 with TRBJ2-2; 13 bases line up with TRBD2. The CDR3 extends over 17 amino acids. The germline CDR1 and CDR2 sequences are SEHNR and FQNEAQ (reference sequence). V was clipped by 5 bases and J by 7 bases; unmatched bases: 10. Written as DNA, the CDR3 is TGTGCCAGCAGCGAAGGACTAGCGGGGGTTTTTGGCGGGGAGCTGTTTTTT. Translated, it gives CASSEGLAGVFGGELFF.

CDR3 protein: CASSLGPNQPQHF. DNA of the CDR3: TGTGCCAGCAGCCTCGGTCCCAATCAGCCCCAGCATTTT. This chain connects TRBV7-8 to TRBJ1-5; D is ambiguous. This CDR3 spans 13 amino acids. V lost 5 bases and J 3 bases, leaving 8 bases between the germline ends. CDR1 SGHVS and CDR2 FQNEAQ come from the germline V gene.

The chain carries TRBV2 and TRBJ2-5; tentatively, D is TRBD1 or TRBD2 (7 bases each). The CDR3 totals 13 residues. The germline CDR1 and CDR2 sequences are SNHLY and FYNNEI. The CDR3 sequence is CARGGGAGETQYF. In DNA form, the CDR3 reads TGTGCTAGGGGAGGGGGCGCGGGCGAGACCCAGTACTTC.

This clone has only one observation. The chain employs TRBV29-1 and TRBJ2-5, with D unresolved. Germline CDR1 is SQVTM and CDR2 is ANQGSEA. Trimming cost V 8 bases and J 5 bases, with 15 bases left between them. This CDR3 is 12 amino acids long. In DNA form, the CDR3 reads TGCAGCACCTTACACACGAGCGAGACCCAGTACTTC. Translated: CSTLHTSETQYF. Variable domain in full (rest from reference TRBV29-1 and TRBJ2-5): SAVISQKPSRDICQRGTSLTIQCQVDSQVTMMFWYRQQPGQSLTLIATANQGSEATYESGFVIDKFPISRPNLTFSTLTVSNMSPEDSSIYLCSTLHTSETQYFGPGTRLLVL.

For the CDR3, the DNA is TGTGCCAGCAGGGAGCAGGGGTGGGGCTACACCTTC. Translating it yields CASREQGWGYTF. This chain connects TRBV6-5 to TRBJ1-2; the D gene is possibly TRBD1 (6 bases). The CDR3 consists of 12 residues. Germline lookup yields CDR1 MNHEY and CDR2 SVGAGI. Between the trimmed V and J ends, which lost 6 bases and 8 bases, there was a span of 13 bases.

The chain couples TRBV19 to TRBJ1-2; 8 bases are a match to TRBD1. V shed 8 bases and J 0 bases; nucleotides not matched to a gene: 5. Germline V CDR1 and CDR2: LNHDA, SQIVND (reference sequence). This CDR3 is 14 amino acids long. The CDR3 DNA reads TGTGCCAGTGGACAGGGAAGCGCTAACTATGGCTACACCTTC. Protein: CASGQGSANYGYTF.

This rearrangement joins TRBV5-1 to TRBJ2-1; TRBD1 matches 11 bases. From germline, CDR1 is SGHRS and CDR2 YFSETQ. V shed 4 bases and J 7 bases; nucleotides not matched to a gene: 7. The CDR3 is 15 residues long. The CDR3 loop reads CASSAGTGGYNEQFF. As DNA, the CDR3 is TGCGCCAGCAGCGCCGGGACAGGGGGATATAATGAGCAGTTCTTC.

The genes are TRBV28 and TRBJ2-5; D call uncertain. The germline V gene encodes CDR1 MDHEN and CDR2 SYDVKM. V was cut by 8 bases and J by 5 bases, with 15 bases left in between. The CDR3 runs to 13 residues. CDR3 bases: TGTGCCAGCCGCACCCAGGTGCGGGAGACCCAGTACTTC. Its protein is CASRTQVRETQYF.

The chain recombines TRBV18 with TRBJ2-7, with 8 bases lining up with TRBD1. The CDR3 sequence is 14 residues long. CDR1 KGHSH and CDR2 LQKENI come from the germline V gene. The V and J ends lost 3 bases and 4 bases, in that order; junction bases with no gene match: 5. CDR3 loop: CASSPRTGSYEQYF. The CDR3 nucleotides read TGTGCCAGCTCACCCAGGACAGGGTCATACGAGCAGTACTTC.

The V call is TRBV30, the J call TRBJ1-4; D may be TRBD1 (6 bases). From germline, CDR1 is GTSNPN and CDR2 SVGIG (reference sequence). Trimming left V 3 bases short and J 7 bases short, with 15 bases between. This CDR3 contains 14 residues. The CDR3 loop reads CAWRGGRIGEKLFF. The CDR3 DNA is TGTGCCTGGAGGGGGGGGCGGATAGGTGAAAAACTGTTTTTT.

This clone was recorded once. The chain recombines TRBV7-9 with TRBJ1-1; no clear D. Germline V gene data show CDR1 as SEHNR and CDR2 as FQNEAQ (reference sequence). The CDR3 sequence is 15 residues long. Deletions cut 4 bases from V and 0 bases from J, with 12 bases between. CDR3 sequence reads: CASSSWGVMNTEAFF. As DNA, the CDR3 is TGTGCCAGCAGCTCCTGGGGTGTTATGAACACTGAAGCTTTCTTT.

The CDR3 is CASSPQGPRTYEQYF. The CDR3 DNA follows: TGTGCCAGCAGCCCTCAGGGGCCACGGACCTACGAGCAGTACTTC. V gene TRBV14 combines with J gene TRBJ2-5; a possible D gene is TRBD1 (6 bases). The J call may be incorrect, as the DNA end agrees better with TRBJ2-7. The CDR3 is 15 residues long. The germline gives CDR1 SGHDN, CDR2 FVKESK.

CDR3 loop: CASSPLSRPGELFF. The CDR3 bases are TGCGCCAGCAGCCCCCTCAGTCGTCCCGGGGAGCTGTTTTTT. The J gene is TRBJ2-2, the V gene TRBV5-1; D ambiguous. CDR1 and CDR2 (germline): SGHRS, YFSETQ. Trimming stripped 4 bases from V and 6 bases from J, with 13 bases between. The CDR3 is made up of 14 amino acids.

This sequence joins TRBV28 and TRBJ1-2, with D perhaps TRBD1 (5 bases). The CDR3 runs to 12 residues. V lost 4 bases and J 5 bases, leaving 8 bases between the germline ends. Germline V gives CDR1 MDHEN, CDR2 SYDVKM. CDR3 sequence: CASSSGKYGYTF. CDR3 nucleotides: TGTGCCAGCAGTTCAGGGAAATATGGCTACACCTTC.